The 10 T cell receptor beta chains reported below all come from one sample, sequenced in a study of immune cell composition in non-small cell lung cancer. The assay was immunoSEQ multiplex PCR, and TCRdb's table has in-frame clones only and misses some. The profile covers about 3,100 clones, with over 70% appearing a single time and approximately 26% taken by the ten largest. Normal lung was taken at the farthest possible site, at least 3 cm from tumour. Sequenced input: non-adjacent lung tissue. These receptors were collected from a human donor with non-small cell lung cancer.

The chain couples TRBV4-3 to TRBJ2-1; 9 nucleotides align to TRBD2. CDR1 and CDR2 from the germline V gene are LGHNA and YSLEER. V gave up 0 bases and J gave up 4 bases; unmatched junction bases: 7. The CDR3 has 17 residues. CDR3 region: CASSQDTAGGMYNEQFF. CDR3 nucleotides: TGCGCCAGCAGCCAAGATACGGCGGGAGGGATGTACAATGAGCAGTTCTTC.

This rearrangement joins TRBV5-6 to TRBJ1-5, with 10 bases matching TRBD1. CDR1 is SGHDT, CDR2 YYEEEE, per germline. V lost 4 bases to trimming and J lost 4 bases; unmatched junction nucleotides: 2. The CDR3 consists of 14 residues. CDR3 residues: CASSLDRGNQPQHF. CDR3 in DNA: TGTGCCAGCAGCCTGGACAGGGGGAATCAGCCCCAGCATTTT.

In this sample, this clone turned up a few times. V and J are TRBV5-6 and TRBJ2-7; tentatively, D is TRBD2 (5 bases). The CDR3 has 15 residues. Per germline, CDR1 SGHDT and CDR2 YYEEEE. Trimming pared 4 bases from V and 4 bases from J, leaving 18 bases between. CDR3 sequence: CASSPEGSKAYEQYF. In nucleotides, the CDR3 is TGTGCCAGCAGCCCCGAGGGCTCTAAAGCGTACGAGCAGTACTTC.

This clone was recorded a few times. V and J are TRBV30 and TRBJ1-1, with a tentative D call TRBD1 (5 bases). The CDR3 consists of 14 residues. Germline loops: CDR1 GTSNPN, CDR2 SVGIG (reference sequence). V was clipped by 2 bases and J by 1 base, with 11 bases between them. CDR3 amino acids: CAWSRVGGNTEAFF. The CDR3 region has the DNA TGTGCCTGGAGTAGGGTGGGGGGGAACACTGAAGCTTTCTTT.

This clone occurred a few times. The chain employs TRBV27 and TRBJ2-7, with TRBD1 as a possible D gene (6 bases). CDR1 is MNHEY and CDR2 is SMNVEV in the germline V gene (reference sequence). Deletions cut 3 bases from V and 2 bases from J, with 14 bases between. The CDR3 sequence is 15 residues long. The CDR3 DNA reads TGTGCCAGCAGTTTGACAGGCCGAGCACCCTACGAGCAGTACGTC. This sequence encodes CASSLTGRAPYEQYV.

This clone came up once. The rearrangement joins TRBV4-3 to TRBJ1-2; weak D call: TRBD1 (6 bases). Germline lookup yields CDR1 LGHNA and CDR2 YSLEER. Trimming pared 0 bases from V and 1 base from J, leaving 12 bases between. The CDR3 consists of 16 residues. The CDR3 DNA sequence: TGCGCCAGCAGCCAAGACACCAGGGGTCTTAACTATGGCTACACCTTC. Translating gives CASSQDTRGLNYGYTF.

The chain carries TRBV11-2 and TRBJ2-7; D ambiguous. This CDR3 has 16 amino acids. V dropped 0 bases and J dropped 0 bases, with 12 bases sitting between them. From germline, CDR1 is SGHAT and CDR2 FQNNGV. CDR3 nucleotide sequence: TGTGCCAGCAGCTTAGATTTGGGCACGAGCTCCTACGAGCAGTACTTC. Residues: CASSLDLGTSSYEQYF.

This chain joins TRBV6-6 and TRBJ2-1; perhaps TRBD2 as D (6 bases). The CDR3 has 15 amino acids. Trimming removed 7 bases at V and 8 bases at J, with 21 bases between. The germline V gene has CDR1 MNHNY and CDR2 SVGAGI (reference sequence). In nucleotides, the CDR3 is TGTGCCAGCACTCCCGGGCTAGCGAATGGCGATGAGCAGTTCTTC. It is translated as CASTPGLANGDEQFF.

V gene TRBV6-4 combines with J gene TRBJ2-6; 10 nucleotides line up with TRBD1. V was pared by 8 bases and J by 0 bases, with 4 bases of the junction left unmatched. CDR3 length: 16 amino acids. Germline loops: CDR1 MRHNA, CDR2 SNTAGT. DNA of the CDR3: TGTGCCAGCGGAGACAGGGGGCGCTCTGGGGCCAACGTCCTGACTTTC. Encoded protein: CASGDRGRSGANVLTF.

The CDR3 sequence is CSVYSGGQETQYF. The DNA of the CDR3 is TGCAGCGTTTATAGCGGGGGACAAGAGACCCAGTACTTC. The chain carries TRBV29-1 and TRBJ2-5; 9 bases match TRBD2. The V segment lost 5 bases and the J segment 2 bases; nucleotides outside the gene matches: 3. From germline, CDR1 is SQVTM and CDR2 ANQGSEA. The CDR3 totals 13 residues.